The rows below give T cell receptor beta chains drawn from one sample of a study of shared clonotypes between healthy human individuals. Assay: immunoSEQ multiplex PCR; the TCRdb copy retains only in-frame clones and omits some. The repertoire holds about a million clones, roughly 80% seen once, with 0.89% in the top ten. Sequencing input: memory CD4+ T cells from PBMCs. These receptors were taken from a man younger than 35 in good health. Some clones in this sample may be carry-over from other donors' samples. Both conserved end residues are part of each CDR3. Fields, in order: clone size, D gene, V gene, J gene, CDR3 protein, CDR3 DNA. The D gene is left open where the match is weak. Not every row has a clone size; where given, it reads once, few, many or a size class.

once,NA,TRBV28,TRBJ2-5,CASSLGGADQETQYF,TGTGCCAGCAGTTTAGGTGGGGCAGACCAAGAGACCCAGTACTTC
once,NA,TRBV18,TRBJ2-7,CASSPRLTYEQYF,TGTGCCAGCTCACCACGGCTAACCTACGAGCAGTACTTC
NA,NA,TRBV7-7,TRBJ2-5,CASSLPRVGGVQETQYF,TGTGCCAGCAGCCTCCCCCGGGTAGGGGGTGTACAAGAGACCCAGTACTTC
NA,NA,TRBV5-4,TRBJ2-7,CASSQPGRAYEQYF,TGTGCCAGCAGTCAACCGGGACGGGCCTACGAGCAGTACTTC
NA,NA,TRBV10-3,TRBJ1-2,CAISVGRGEGYTF,TGTGCCATCAGTGTAGGACGGGGGGAAGGCTACACCTTC
NA,NA,TRBV7-9,TRBJ2-1,CASSLKGPAFF,TGTGCCAGCAGCTTAAAGGGGCCTGCGTTCTTC
few,NA,TRBV30,TRBJ1-5,CAWSAGWNQPQHF,TGTGCCTGGAGTGCGGGGTGGAATCAGCCCCAGCATTTT
NA,NA,TRBV28,TRBJ2-7,CASRFSGPSTYEQYF,TGTGCCAGCAGATTCTCGGGGCCTTCAACCTACGAGCAGTACTTC
NA,TRBD1,TRBV6-6,TRBJ2-5,CASRIGTGEETQYF,TGTGCCAGCAGGATAGGGACAGGGGAAGAGACCCAGTACTTC
NA,NA,TRBV6-6,TRBJ2-3,CASSPPSTDTQYF,TGTGCCAGCTCTCCCCCAAGCACAGATACGCAGTATTTT
NA,NA,TRBV18,TRBJ1-2,CASSMSEDFGGYTF,TGTGCCAGCTCAATGAGCGAGGATTTTGGTGGCTACACCTTC
once,NA,TRBV29-1,TRBJ1-4,CSVSRAFNEKLFF,TGCAGCGTTTCCAGGGCCTTTAATGAAAAACTGTTTTTT
once,NA,TRBV5-1,TRBJ2-3,CASSYDRGGPDTQYF,TGCGCCAGCAGCTACGACAGAGGCGGCCCAGATACGCAGTATTTT
NA,TRBD1,TRBV6-6,TRBJ2-7,CASSSRDRGYEQYF,TGTGCCAGCAGTTCACGGGACAGGGGCTACGAGCAGTACTTC
NA,TRBD1,TRBV27,TRBJ1-5,CASRPTGVYQPQHF,TGTGCCAGCAGACCGACAGGGGTGTATCAGCCCCAGCATTTT
NA,NA,TRBV9,TRBJ1-1,CASSKQDEAFF,TGTGCCAGCAGCAAACAGGATGAAGCTTTCTTT
NA,NA,TRBV10-3,TRBJ2-7,CAIRYRDNYEQYF,TGTGCCATCAGGTACCGGGACAACTACGAGCAGTACTTC
NA,NA,TRBV19,TRBJ2-6,CASSGRSSGANVLTF,TGTGCCAGTAGTGGCCGAAGCTCTGGGGCCAACGTCCTGACTTTC
NA,NA,TRBV28,TRBJ2-5,CASSRPSTSQETQYF,TGTGCCAGCAGCCGACCCAGTACGAGCCAAGAGACCCAGTACTTC
NA,NA,TRBV27,TRBJ2-2,CASTHRTYGELFF,TGTGCCAGCACCCACCGGACTTACGGGGAGCTGTTTTTT
NA,TRBD1,TRBV9,TRBJ1-4,CASSFGQGRDEKLFF,TGTGCCAGCAGCTTCGGACAGGGCCGGGACGAAAAACTGTTTTTT
NA,NA,TRBV6-5,TRBJ2-2,CASSYIARVGTGELFF,TGTGCCAGCAGTTACATCGCCCGGGTTGGGACCGGGGAGCTGTTTTTT
NA,NA,TRBV7-9,TRBJ2-7,CASSFTSSHEQYF,TGTGCCAGCAGCTTCACGTCCAGTCACGAGCAGTACTTC
NA,NA,TRBV4-2,TRBJ2-1,CASSRGESSYNEQFF,TGTGCCAGCAGCCGGGGCGAAAGCTCCTACAATGAGCAGTTCTTC
NA,TRBD2,TRBV5-1,TRBJ2-5,CASSFTLAGVETQYF,TGCGCCAGCAGCTTTACTTTAGCGGGAGTAGAGACCCAGTACTTC
few,NA,TRBV28,TRBJ1-2,CASSLAHGTSGYTF,TGTGCCAGCAGTTTAGCCCATGGGACGTCAGGCTACACCTTC
NA,TRBD2,TRBV4-2,TRBJ2-1,CASSHRGLANEQFF,TGTGCCAGCAGCCACCGTGGACTAGCCAATGAGCAGTTCTTC
NA,NA,TRBV5-8,TRBJ1-5,CASSLFQGGDSNQPQHF,TGTGCCAGCAGCTTGTTCCAGGGCGGGGACAGCAATCAGCCCCAGCATTTT
NA,TRBD2,TRBV7-2,TRBJ2-7,CASSLTGLASGEQYF,TGTGCCAGCAGCTTAACGGGACTAGCTTCGGGCGAGCAGTACTTC
once,NA,TRBV10-3,TRBJ1-1,CAISDADTEAFF,TGTGCCATCAGTGACGCCGACACTGAAGCTTTCTTT
NA,NA,TRBV5-1,TRBJ2-5,CASSLWGPGETQYF,TGCGCCAGCAGCTTGTGGGGCCCCGGGGAGACCCAGTACTTC
NA,TRBD2,TRBV27,TRBJ2-2,CASSFSAGDTGELFF,TGTGCCAGCAGTTTTTCAGCGGGGGACACCGGGGAGCTGTTTTTT
NA,NA,TRBV28,TRBJ1-5,CASSFLSGRPTGGNQPQHF,TGTGCCAGCAGTTTCCTTTCAGGTCGGCCCACCGGGGGCAATCAGCCCCAGCATTTT
few,NA,TRBV7-2,TRBJ1-2,CASVGLRGYGYTF,TGTGCCAGCGTAGGACTGCGTGGCTATGGCTACACCTTC
NA,NA,TRBV29-1,TRBJ1-4,CSVVFRDAAYNEKLFF,TGCAGCGTTGTTTTTCGGGACGCAGCTTATAATGAAAAACTGTTTTTT
NA,TRBD1,TRBV5-1,TRBJ2-1,CASSLRGQGYNEQFF,TGCGCCAGCAGCCTGAGGGGACAGGGGTACAATGAGCAGTTCTTC
few,TRBD2,TRBV29-1,TRBJ2-7,CSVEDQGTSRAYEQYF,TGCAGCGTTGAAGACCAAGGGACTAGCAGAGCCTACGAGCAGTACTTC
NA,TRBD1,TRBV6-5,TRBJ1-5,CASSQDRDQPQHF,TGTGCCAGCAGTCAGGACAGGGATCAGCCCCAGCATTTT
NA,TRBD1,TRBV5-4,TRBJ1-2,CASSWDGTAGYGYTF,TGTGCCAGCAGCTGGGACGGGACAGCCGGCTATGGCTACACCTTC
NA,TRBD1,TRBV5-1,TRBJ1-4,CASSLTGQGSTNEKLFF,TGCGCCAGCAGCTTGACCGGACAGGGATCGACTAATGAAAAACTGTTTTTT
few,NA,TRBV2,TRBJ2-2,CASVLGRRYTLYTGELFF,TGTGCCAGCGTCCTGGGACGTCGTTATACACTCTACACCGGGGAGCTGTTTTTT
NA,NA,TRBV28,TRBJ1-2,CASSRGTLGYTF,TGTGCCAGCAGTCGCGGGACCCTTGGCTACACCTTC
NA,TRBD1,TRBV4-1,TRBJ1-3,CASSLRQGQNTIYF,TGCGCCAGCAGCCTTCGACAGGGGCAAAACACCATATATTTT
NA,TRBD1,TRBV6-1,TRBJ2-2,CASQRTGRHTGELFF,TGTGCCAGCCAAAGGACAGGTCGCCACACCGGGGAGCTGTTTTTT
NA,TRBD1,TRBV7-3,TRBJ1-2,CASSSGQGDGYTF,TGTGCCAGCAGTTCTGGACAGGGAGACGGCTACACCTTC
NA,NA,TRBV5-6,TRBJ2-4,CASSLRAVAKNIQYF,TGTGCCAGCAGCTTGCGGGCAGTAGCCAAAAACATTCAGTACTTC
NA,NA,TRBV11-2,TRBJ1-3,CASRIGPQGASGNTIYF,TGTGCCAGCAGAATAGGCCCCCAGGGCGCCTCTGGAAACACCATATATTTT
NA,TRBD1,TRBV5-4,TRBJ1-1,CASSPDRAKDTEAFF,TGTGCCAGCAGTCCCGACAGGGCTAAGGACACTGAAGCTTTCTTT
NA,NA,TRBV7-2,TRBJ2-7,CASSLTGGEGYEQYF,TGTGCCAGCAGCTTAACTGGGGGAGAGGGATACGAGCAGTACTTC
NA,TRBD2,TRBV18,TRBJ2-7,CASSSGGTSSGEQYF,TGTGCCAGCTCCAGTGGCGGGACTAGCTCGGGGGAGCAGTACTTC
NA,NA,TRBV28,TRBJ2-1,CASIPGGLNEQFF,TGTGCCAGCATCCCTGGCGGACTCAATGAGCAGTTCTTC
NA,NA,TRBV6-5,TRBJ2-1,CASSYSWQGNEQFF,TGTGCCAGCAGTTACTCGTGGCAGGGGAATGAGCAGTTCTTC
NA,NA,TRBV18,TRBJ1-2,CASSPPGGLVGYTF,TGTGCCAGCTCACCACCCGGGGGTTTGGTCGGCTACACCTTC
NA,NA,TRBV15,TRBJ2-2,CATSRWTGELFF,TGTGCCACCAGCAGGTGGACCGGGGAGCTGTTTTTT
NA,NA,TRBV6-1,TRBJ1-1,CASRLSRENTEAFF,TGTGCCAGCAGGCTGTCACGAGAGAACACTGAAGCTTTCTTT
NA,NA,TRBV5-1,TRBJ2-2,CASSPRRMDTGELFF,TGCGCCAGCAGCCCCCGACGTATGGACACCGGGGAGCTGTTTTTT
NA,NA,TRBV10-2,TRBJ2-7,CASSGAYEQYF,TGCGCCAGCTCGGGGGCATACGAGCAGTACTTC
NA,TRBD1,TRBV5-1,TRBJ2-2,CASSAGTGTGELFF,TGCGCCAGCAGCGCCGGGACAGGAACCGGGGAGCTGTTTTTT